The source of this T cell receptor beta chain is a study of control samples from healthy donors and cancer patients (dated by TCRdb to the early 2020s). A remark on this clone: What this receptor recognizes is not known. No per-base quality is available; no much larger clone lies one base away.

To prepare the library, the immunoSEQ multiplex PCR assay was applied. This is the immuneACCESS table as TCRdb keeps it, with only in-frame sequences that have V and J called. A part of the clones is gone; compared with another copy, unresolved V genes explain less than half, and the rest is unexplained. The sample profile shows about 55,000 clones; approximately 95% of them were found once. Jointly, the top ten make up 0.85% to 1.4% of the sample. The germline V gene sets CDR1 to MGHRA and CDR2 to YSYEKL. V is clipped by 0 bases and J by 7 bases, and the sequence between their germline boundaries is 16 bases long. The CDR3 contains 16 residues, cysteine and phenylalanine counted. Only the CDR3 DNA stays, 48 bases, in frame from base 1.

The material sequenced was blood. The chain couples TRBV4-1 to TRBJ1-5; the D gene is possibly TRBD1, with 5 bases matching. This clonotype originated in a woman younger than 35 in good health. The nucleotides are TGCGCCAGCAGCCAAGATCCGGCCGCGGGGGAGCAGCCCCAGCATTTT. Its translation reads: CASSQDPAAGEQPQHF.